Included here is one T cell receptor beta chain sequence, with context. Random hexamers were used to reverse transcribe the RNA input (about 0.5 to 1 ug). Amplification of TCR beta CDR3 by immunoSEQ multiplex PCR spanned 54 Vbeta and 13 Jbeta. TCRdb used MiXCR to reprocess the immunoSEQ multiplex PCR reads, holding one entry per CDR3 protein. The sample has 180,000 or so distinct CDR3 sequences, about 95% seen once. The data are from a study of CD8 T cells in Susac syndrome. CDR3 length: 16 amino acids. After removal of 6 bases from V and 3 bases from J, the junction contained 14 bases not matched to a gene. The germline V gene has CDR1 DFQATT and CDR2 SNEGSKA (reference sequence).

Sequencing was performed on CD4+ T cells from PBMCs. V is TRBV20-1 and J is TRBJ2-5; TRBD2 matches 9 bases. The receptor's source is a human donor in good health. The CDR3, as DNA: TGCAGTGCCCTAGATGGGAGGACTAGCGAAGAAGAGACCCAGTACTTC. It specifies CSALDGRTSEEETQYF.